Listed below are T cell receptor beta chains from one sample, sequenced in a study of technical replicates of blood from several donors. Produced via immunoSEQ multiplex PCR; TCRdb's table is partial and in-frame only. The sample gives about 76,000 clones, about 86% of which show up once; 4.8% is in the top ten. Sequences were obtained from PBMCs. These receptors originate from a human donor in good health. Some clones in this sample may be carry-over from other donors' samples. CDR3s include the opening cysteine and the closing phenylalanine or tryptophan. A D gene is named only where the DNA matches it firmly. Expanded clones get a size class; other rows say once, few or many, or leave the size out.

>-|-|TRBJ1-4|TRBV9
CASSAGQSFEKLFF
TGTGCCAGCAGCGCCGGACAGTCCTTTGAAAAACTGTTTTTT
>-|-|TRBJ2-5|TRBV20-1
CSASGEETQYF
TGCAGTGCTAGCGGGGAAGAGACCCAGTACTTC
>-|-|TRBJ2-2|TRBV5-6
CASSLAMASFEGLFF
TGTGCCAGCAGCTTGGCCATGGCGTCGTTTGAGGGGCTGTTTTTT
>-|-|TRBJ2-2|TRBV7-7
CASSFISGELFF
TGTGCCAGCAGCTTTATATCCGGGGAGCTGTTTTTT
>-|few|TRBJ2-2|TRBV2
CASSGQTNTGELFF
TGTGCCAGCAGTGGACAGACGAACACCGGGGAGCTGTTTTTT
>-|-|TRBJ1-2|TRBV19
CASSTGHFYGYTF
TGTGCCAGTAGTACCGGACATTTCTATGGCTACACCTTC
>TRBD1|-|TRBJ1-1|TRBV6-5
CASSYFGRGSLPEAFF
TGTGCCAGCAGTTACTTCGGCAGGGGGTCTCTCCCTGAAGCTTTCTTT
>TRBD1|-|TRBJ2-7|TRBV15
CATSRGTGVSYEQYF
TGTGCCACCAGCAGGGGGACAGGGGTTTCCTACGAGCAGTACTTC
>-|once|TRBJ2-2|TRBV9
CASSGGEVNTGELFF
TGTGCCAGCAGCGGGGGGGAGGTTAACACCGGGGAGCTGTTTTTT
>-|once|TRBJ1-4|TRBV28
CASRGGATNEKLFF
TGTGCCAGCAGGGGGGGGGCAACTAATGAAAAACTGTTTTTT
>TRBD1|once|TRBJ2-3|TRBV6-4
CASSDEAGGLTDTQYF
TGTGCCAGCAGTGACGAGGCAGGGGGCCTCACAGATACGCAGTATTTT
>-|-|TRBJ2-7|TRBV30
CAWSAGSGYEQYF
TGTGCCTGGAGTGCGGGATCCGGGTACGAGCAGTACTTC
>-|-|TRBJ1-4|TRBV6-1
CASSTGSTNEKLFF
TGTGCCAGCAGTACAGGATCAACTAATGAAAAACTGTTTTTT
>-|-|TRBJ2-2|TRBV20-1
CSALSAGELFF
TGCAGTGCCCTGAGTGCCGGGGAGCTGTTTTTT
>-|few|TRBJ1-1|TRBV9
CASSVGGWNPTEAFF
TGTGCCAGCAGCGTAGGCGGTTGGAATCCCACTGAAGCTTTCTTT
>TRBD1|few|TRBJ1-6|TRBV6-5
CASSYKGQGNSPLHF
TGTGCCAGCAGTTACAAGGGACAGGGAAATTCACCCCTCCACTTT
>-|-|TRBJ2-1|TRBV7-9
CASSSWDSSSYNEQFF
TGTGCCAGCAGCTCCTGGGACTCGAGCTCCTACAATGAGCAGTTCTTC
>-|-|TRBJ2-1|TRBV6-1
CASSVGTRNEQFF
TGTGCCAGCAGTGTGGGGACTCGGAATGAGCAGTTCTTC
>-|few|TRBJ1-5|TRBV7-2
CASSLGGQGDQPQHF
TGTGCCAGCAGCTTAGGAGGTCAGGGCGATCAGCCCCAGCATTTT
>-|once|TRBJ2-2|TRBV7-6
CASSAVTGELFF
TGTGCCAGCTCGGCGGTCACCGGGGAGCTGTTTTTT
>-|-|TRBJ1-5|TRBV4-1
CASSQVLGGTAFNQPQHF
TGCGCCAGCAGCCAAGTCCTCGGCGGGACGGCTTTCAATCAGCCCCAGCATTTT
>-|once|TRBJ1-6|TRBV7-9
CASSPAVVPNSPLHF
TGTGCCAGCAGCCCCGCGGTGGTCCCCAATTCACCCCTCCACTTT
>-|-|TRBJ2-7|TRBV4-1
CASSQELVGPSYEQYF
TGCGCCAGCAGCCAAGAGCTCGTGGGCCCCTCCTACGAGCAGTACTTC
>-|-|TRBJ2-7|TRBV5-6
CASSPSTEFRNEQYF
TGTGCCAGCAGCCCGTCGACGGAGTTTCGGAACGAGCAGTACTTC
>-|-|TRBJ2-3|TRBV29-1
CSVERGVGGDTQYF
TGCAGCGTTGAGCGCGGGGTTGGAGGAGATACGCAGTATTTT
>-|-|TRBJ2-1|TRBV19
CASSTGLYNEQFF
TGTGCCAGTAGTACGGGACTTTACAATGAGCAGTTCTTC
>-|few|TRBJ2-2|TRBV7-7
CATSQTQNTGELFF
TGTGCCACCAGTCAGACTCAGAACACCGGGGAGCTGTTTTTT
>-|-|TRBJ1-3|TRBV19
CASTKMVAGASVSGNTIYF
TGTGCCAGTACCAAAATGGTGGCAGGGGCATCGGTTTCTGGAAACACCATATATTTT
>-|-|TRBJ2-5|TRBV4-1
CASSQGGIQETQYF
TGCGCCAGCAGCCAAGGCGGCATCCAAGAGACCCAGTACTTC
>TRBD2|-|TRBJ2-1|TRBV5-6
CASSLDKHLASGDNNEQFF
TGTGCCAGCAGCTTGGATAAACACCTCGCTAGCGGGGATAACAATGAGCAGTTCTTC
>TRBD2|-|TRBJ2-7|TRBV27
CASSLIAGGSHEQYF
TGTGCCAGCAGTTTAATAGCGGGAGGGAGCCACGAGCAGTACTTC
>TRBD2|-|TRBJ2-3|TRBV7-2
CASSYRLAVSTDTQYF
TGTGCCAGCAGCTATAGACTAGCGGTTAGCACAGATACGCAGTATTTT
>TRBD2|-|TRBJ2-1|TRBV27
CASSFRLAGNEQFF
TGTGCCAGCAGTTTCCGCCTAGCGGGCAATGAGCAGTTCTTC
>-|-|TRBJ1-5|TRBV19
CASRPGGRNQPQHF
TGTGCCAGTAGACCGGGGGGGCGTAATCAGCCCCAGCATTTT
>-|-|TRBJ2-4|TRBV7-2
CASSLDLAKNIQYF
TGTGCCAGCAGCCTTGACTTAGCCAAAAACATTCAGTACTTC
>-|-|TRBJ2-2|TRBV7-7
CASSLGLSSTGELFF
TGTGCCAGCAGCTTAGGATTGAGCTCCACCGGGGAGCTGTTTTTT
>TRBD2|few|TRBJ2-2|TRBV5-1
CASSLKKTGGNTGELFF
TGCGCCAGCAGCTTGAAGAAGACGGGGGGGAACACCGGGGAGCTGTTTTTT
>-|few|TRBJ2-1|TRBV6-4
CASSDSRGPGTYNEQFF
TGTGCCAGCAGTGACTCGCGGGGGCCCGGGACTTACAATGAGCAGTTCTTC
>-|-|TRBJ1-2|TRBV6-5
CASSRDRLANYGYTF
TGTGCCAGCAGCCGCGACAGGCTAGCTAACTATGGCTACACCTTC
>TRBD1|-|TRBJ1-2|TRBV5-4
CASSFQRTGGGYTF
TGTGCCAGCAGCTTCCAACGGACAGGGGGGGGCTACACCTTC
>TRBD1|once|TRBJ2-2|TRBV7-9
CASRSSETGVVRELFF
TGTGCCAGCAGATCCTCTGAGACAGGGGTTGTAAGGGAGCTGTTTTTT
>-|-|TRBJ1-6|TRBV30
CAWSTYGGLNSPLHF
TGTGCCTGGTCAACTTACGGGGGACTAAATTCACCCCTCCACTTT
>TRBD2|-|TRBJ2-7|TRBV5-6
CASSFLTGGGAFYEQYF
TGTGCCAGCAGCTTCCTAACGGGCGGGGGGGCCTTTTACGAGCAGTACTTC
>-|-|TRBJ2-2|TRBV7-3
CASSPPGSNTGELFF
TGTGCCAGCAGCCCACCGGGATCCAACACCGGGGAGCTGTTTTTT